A selection of T cell receptor beta chains follows, all from one sample in a study of OX40 agonist ivuxolimab in advanced cancers. Repertoires were generated with immunoSEQ multiplex PCR, while TCRdb's copy carries only in-frame clones and drops some. The sample lists 65,000 or so clones; roughly 89% were seen once. Here the sequenced sample was CD4+ or CD8+ T cells sorted from blood, taken in a trial of the OX40 agonist ivuxolimab. These receptors came from an adult with an advanced solid tumor such as melanoma, head and neck, liver or kidney cancer. Both conserved end residues are part of each CDR3. D genes are given only for firm matches. Clone size is shown for a subset of rows, as once, few, many or a class of expanded clone.

CDR3nt: TGTGCCAGCTCACCACGCTCTGGGGCCAACGTCCTGACTTTC
CDR3aa: CASSPRSGANVLTF
v_gene: TRBV18
abundance: few
d_gene: .
j_gene: TRBJ2-6

CDR3nt: TGTGCCAGCTCTAGAGGTACGCAGTATTTT
CDR3aa: CASSRGTQYF
v_gene: TRBV6-1
abundance: .
d_gene: .
j_gene: TRBJ2-3

CDR3nt: TGTGCCAGCAGCTTCGATTTTTGGGGGCCGAGTGGTAATGAAAAACTGTTTTTT
CDR3aa: CASSFDFWGPSGNEKLFF
v_gene: TRBV7-2
abundance: .
d_gene: .
j_gene: TRBJ1-4

CDR3nt: TGTGCCAGTAGTAAAGCAGGTTGGACAGAGAACACTGAAGCTTTCTTT
CDR3aa: CASSKAGWTENTEAFF
v_gene: TRBV19
abundance: .
d_gene: .
j_gene: TRBJ1-1

CDR3nt: TGTGCCAGCAGCCAAGAACAGGGGGATAGCAATCAGCCCCAGCATTTT
CDR3aa: CASSQEQGDSNQPQHF
v_gene: TRBV5-8
abundance: .
d_gene: TRBD1
j_gene: TRBJ1-5

CDR3nt: TGCGCCAGCAGCCAGAGCGACAGGGACTATGGCTACACCTTC
CDR3aa: CASSQSDRDYGYTF
v_gene: TRBV4-1
abundance: .
d_gene: TRBD1
j_gene: TRBJ1-2

CDR3nt: TGTGCCAGCAGCCCGCGGGGACTCCAAGAGACCCAGTACTTC
CDR3aa: CASSPRGLQETQYF
v_gene: TRBV7-2
abundance: .
d_gene: .
j_gene: TRBJ2-5

CDR3nt: TGTGCCAGTACGACAGAATATAGCAATCAGCCCCAGCATTTT
CDR3aa: CASTTEYSNQPQHF
v_gene: TRBV19
abundance: once
d_gene: .
j_gene: TRBJ1-5

CDR3nt: TGTGCCAGCAGCCCCGGGGCGGCTGGGGCCAACGTCCTGACTTTC
CDR3aa: CASSPGAAGANVLTF
v_gene: TRBV7-6
abundance: .
d_gene: .
j_gene: TRBJ2-6

CDR3nt: TGCGCCAGCAGCTTGGGGGCCCAACAGGGGGCTTTCTTT
CDR3aa: CASSLGAQQGAFF
v_gene: TRBV5-1
abundance: .
d_gene: TRBD1
j_gene: TRBJ1-1

CDR3nt: TGCAGCGTTCCTCGGGACGCAAGTAATGAAAAACTGTTTTTT
CDR3aa: CSVPRDASNEKLFF
v_gene: TRBV29-1
abundance: .
d_gene: .
j_gene: TRBJ1-4

CDR3nt: TGTGCCAGCAGCGCCCGGGACCAAGGGCGCCGCGAGCAGTACTTC
CDR3aa: CASSARDQGRREQYF
v_gene: TRBV5-4
abundance: .
d_gene: .
j_gene: TRBJ2-7

CDR3nt: TGTGCTAGTGGTTTGGTAGGGGTGGATAATGAAAAACTGTTTTTT
CDR3aa: CASGLVGVDNEKLFF
v_gene: TRBV12-5
abundance: .
d_gene: .
j_gene: TRBJ1-4

CDR3nt: TGTGCCACTTTGGGACTACCTAACACCGGGGAGCTGTTTTTT
CDR3aa: CATLGLPNTGELFF
v_gene: TRBV15
abundance: .
d_gene: TRBD2
j_gene: TRBJ2-2

CDR3nt: TGTGCCAGTGTTGGGACTCTGCGGGAAAAACTGTTTTTT
CDR3aa: CASVGTLREKLFF
v_gene: TRBV19
abundance: .
d_gene: .
j_gene: TRBJ1-4

CDR3nt: TGTGCCAGCAGCTTTAGTCTAGCGGGGCTCGATGAGCAGTTCTTC
CDR3aa: CASSFSLAGLDEQFF
v_gene: TRBV5-6
abundance: .
d_gene: TRBD2
j_gene: TRBJ2-1

CDR3nt: TGTGCCAGCAGTACCCGCGCTGATATCCAGGGCCTTCGCACCTTC
CDR3aa: CASSTRADIQGLRTF
v_gene: TRBV6-6
abundance: .
d_gene: .
j_gene: TRBJ1-2

CDR3nt: TGTGCCAGCAGCTTAGAGGATACGCAGTATTTT
CDR3aa: CASSLEDTQYF
v_gene: TRBV7-9
abundance: .
d_gene: .
j_gene: TRBJ2-3

CDR3nt: TGTGCCAGCAGCCCCTTGACAGGGAAACGCAATCAGCCCCAGCATTTT
CDR3aa: CASSPLTGKRNQPQHF
v_gene: TRBV7-9
abundance: .
d_gene: TRBD1
j_gene: TRBJ1-5

CDR3nt: TGTGCCAGCAGTCACTTTGAGGGGAGCACAGATACGCAGTATTTT
CDR3aa: CASSHFEGSTDTQYF
v_gene: TRBV28
abundance: .
d_gene: .
j_gene: TRBJ2-3

CDR3nt: TGTGCCAGCAGTAGATCTAGCGGAGCAGGTTTGAACTTC
CDR3aa: CASSRSSGAGLNF
v_gene: TRBV25-1
abundance: .
d_gene: TRBD2
j_gene: TRBJ2-7

CDR3nt: TGTGCCAGTGGACTGGACACAGATACGCAGTATTTT
CDR3aa: CASGLDTDTQYF
v_gene: TRBV7-3
abundance: .
d_gene: .
j_gene: TRBJ2-3

CDR3nt: TGTGCCAGCAGAACAACCGGGACAGGGGGCGACGAGCAGTACTTC
CDR3aa: CASRTTGTGGDEQYF
v_gene: TRBV6-5
abundance: .
d_gene: TRBD1
j_gene: TRBJ2-7

CDR3nt: TGTGCCAGCAGTTTCCTCAGGTTTAGGAGATGGACTGAAGCTTTCTTT
CDR3aa: CASSFLRFRRWTEAFF
v_gene: TRBV28
abundance: .
d_gene: .
j_gene: TRBJ1-1

CDR3nt: TGCGCCAGCAGCTTGGGTACCGGGGGTTCGCTTACCATGGACACTGAAGCTTTCTTT
CDR3aa: CASSLGTGGSLTMDTEAFF
v_gene: TRBV5-1
abundance: .
d_gene: .
j_gene: TRBJ1-1

CDR3nt: TGCGCCAGCAGCTTGCGGCAGACTAACTATGGCTACACCTTC
CDR3aa: CASSLRQTNYGYTF
v_gene: TRBV5-1
abundance: .
d_gene: .
j_gene: TRBJ1-2

CDR3nt: TGTGCCTGGAGGACTAGCGGGGGGGTAGATACGCAGTATTTT
CDR3aa: CAWRTSGGVDTQYF
v_gene: TRBV30
abundance: few
d_gene: TRBD2
j_gene: TRBJ2-3

CDR3nt: TGTGCCTGGAGTGTACTTCCCGGACAGGGGACGGATCGTAATTCACCCCTCCACTTT
CDR3aa: CAWSVLPGQGTDRNSPLHF
v_gene: TRBV30
abundance: .
d_gene: TRBD1
j_gene: TRBJ1-6

CDR3nt: TGTGCCATCAGTGAGTCTATAGGATTGAACACTGAAGCTTTCTTT
CDR3aa: CAISESIGLNTEAFF
v_gene: TRBV10-3
abundance: .
d_gene: .
j_gene: TRBJ1-1

CDR3nt: TGCAGTGCTAGTGGTCGGTACGAGCAGTACTTC
CDR3aa: CSASGRYEQYF
v_gene: TRBV20-1
abundance: .
d_gene: .
j_gene: TRBJ2-7

CDR3nt: TGTGCCAGCAGCTTGGCCGGGGGGCTTAATTCACCCCTCCACTTT
CDR3aa: CASSLAGGLNSPLHF
v_gene: TRBV5-6
abundance: .
d_gene: .
j_gene: TRBJ1-6

CDR3nt: TGTGCCAGCAGTGAAAGGGCGGGGGCCTATAGCAATCAGCCCCAGCATTTT
CDR3aa: CASSERAGAYSNQPQHF
v_gene: TRBV2
abundance: few
d_gene: .
j_gene: TRBJ1-5

CDR3nt: TGTGCCAGCCGGACAGGGGGCGGGAACACTGAAGCTTTCTTT
CDR3aa: CASRTGGGNTEAFF
v_gene: TRBV10-3
abundance: .
d_gene: TRBD1
j_gene: TRBJ1-1

CDR3nt: TGTGCCAGCAGGGAACTCGGGACAGGGAGCAATCAGCCCCAGCATTTT
CDR3aa: CASRELGTGSNQPQHF
v_gene: TRBV27
abundance: few
d_gene: TRBD1
j_gene: TRBJ1-5

CDR3nt: TGTGCCAGTAGTATGACAGGCAACGGCGCGAGGGATACGCAGTATTTT
CDR3aa: CASSMTGNGARDTQYF
v_gene: TRBV19
abundance: .
d_gene: .
j_gene: TRBJ2-3

CDR3nt: TGCGCCAGCAGCTTGGGTACAGATAATGAAAAACTGTTTTTT
CDR3aa: CASSLGTDNEKLFF
v_gene: TRBV5-1
abundance: .
d_gene: .
j_gene: TRBJ1-4

CDR3nt: TGCAGTGCTAGAGTTGGGGAAAAACTGTTTTTT
CDR3aa: CSARVGEKLFF
v_gene: TRBV20-1
abundance: .
d_gene: .
j_gene: TRBJ1-4

CDR3nt: TGTGCCAGCAGTTTAGGGGGGGAGAAGGCTAATGAAAAACTGTTTTTT
CDR3aa: CASSLGGEKANEKLFF
v_gene: TRBV28
abundance: .
d_gene: .
j_gene: TRBJ1-4

CDR3nt: TGTGCCAGCAGTCCGGGACAGGGTTATGGCTACACCTTC
CDR3aa: CASSPGQGYGYTF
v_gene: TRBV2
abundance: .
d_gene: TRBD1
j_gene: TRBJ1-2

CDR3nt: TGTGCCAGCAGCCCGAGACAGGGGGCGGGGGAGACCCAGTACTTC
CDR3aa: CASSPRQGAGETQYF
v_gene: TRBV5-6
abundance: .
d_gene: TRBD1
j_gene: TRBJ2-5

CDR3nt: TGTGCCAGCAGCTTCAGGGCGGGCAATCAGCCCCAGCATTTT
CDR3aa: CASSFRAGNQPQHF
v_gene: TRBV6-1
abundance: few
d_gene: .
j_gene: TRBJ1-5

CDR3nt: TGTGCCAGCAGCCCGGCCCCCGTCTCTGGGGCCAACGTCCTGACTTTC
CDR3aa: CASSPAPVSGANVLTF
v_gene: TRBV7-3
abundance: .
d_gene: .
j_gene: TRBJ2-6

CDR3nt: TGTGCCTGGGGCGAAAGGTGGGACGGCGGCCAGTACTTC
CDR3aa: CAWGERWDGGQYF
v_gene: TRBV30
abundance: .
d_gene: .
j_gene: TRBJ2-7

CDR3nt: TGTGCCAGCAGCGTAGGGCTAGCGGGGAATCTGGGTGAGCAGTTCTTC
CDR3aa: CASSVGLAGNLGEQFF
v_gene: TRBV9
abundance: .
d_gene: TRBD2
j_gene: TRBJ2-1

CDR3nt: TGTGCCAGCAGGCTCAGGGGCTCGGGTGGCTACACCTTC
CDR3aa: CASRLRGSGGYTF
v_gene: TRBV6-5
abundance: .
d_gene: .
j_gene: TRBJ1-2

CDR3nt: TGTGCCAGCAGTTACTCGTACAACAGCGGTGGAAACACCATATATTTT
CDR3aa: CASSYSYNSGGNTIYF
v_gene: TRBV6-5
abundance: .
d_gene: .
j_gene: TRBJ1-3

CDR3nt: TGTGCCAGCACCCGGGACAGGGGGAGGAACACTGAAGCTTTCTTT
CDR3aa: CASTRDRGRNTEAFF
v_gene: TRBV6-5
abundance: .
d_gene: TRBD1
j_gene: TRBJ1-1

CDR3nt: TGTGCCAGTAGAAGGAGGGGGCTCGATGAGAAACTGTTTTTT
CDR3aa: CASRRRGLDEKLFF
v_gene: TRBV19
abundance: .
d_gene: TRBD1
j_gene: TRBJ1-4

CDR3nt: TGTGCCAGCAGTCCCCGCCTAGCGGGGGGTTCCTACAATGAGCAGTTCTTC
CDR3aa: CASSPRLAGGSYNEQFF
v_gene: TRBV28
abundance: .
d_gene: TRBD2
j_gene: TRBJ2-1

CDR3nt: TGTGCCTGGAGTGTATACGAGGGCACTGAAGCTTTCTTT
CDR3aa: CAWSVYEGTEAFF
v_gene: TRBV30
abundance: .
d_gene: .
j_gene: TRBJ1-1